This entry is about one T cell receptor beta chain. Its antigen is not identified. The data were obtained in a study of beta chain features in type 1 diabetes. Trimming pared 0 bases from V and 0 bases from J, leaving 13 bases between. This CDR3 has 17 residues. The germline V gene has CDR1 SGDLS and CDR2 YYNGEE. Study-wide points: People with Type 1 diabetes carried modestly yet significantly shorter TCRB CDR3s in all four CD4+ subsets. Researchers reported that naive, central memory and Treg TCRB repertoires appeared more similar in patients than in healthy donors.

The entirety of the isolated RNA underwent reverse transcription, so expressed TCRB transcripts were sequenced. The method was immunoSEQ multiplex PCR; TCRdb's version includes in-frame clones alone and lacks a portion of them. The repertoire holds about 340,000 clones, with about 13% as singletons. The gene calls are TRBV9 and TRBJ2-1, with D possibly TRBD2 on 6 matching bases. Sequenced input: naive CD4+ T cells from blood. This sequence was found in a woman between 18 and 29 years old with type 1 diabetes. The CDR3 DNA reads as TGTGCCAGCAGCGTAGGGGCCACCGGGAGCTCCTACAATGAGCAGTTCTTC. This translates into CASSVGATGSSYNEQFF.